This T cell receptor beta chain stems from a study of siplizumab effects on memory and regulatory T cells. Turning to this clone: Its antigen is undetermined.

TCRdb keeps only in-frame clones here, not all; method: immunoSEQ multiplex PCR. The sample carries around 97,000 clones, over 90% recorded once. Study-wide points: With siplizumab, mappable alloreactive CD4+ clones averaged around 70% Treg-derived, versus more than 25% in controls.

The sequence derives from a human donor in good health. The sequenced sample was non-Treg CD4+ T cells sorted from blood.

The CDR3 protein is CASSLGTNTEAFF. The CDR3 nucleotides read TGCGCCAGCAGCTTGGGTACGAACACTGAAGCTTTCTTT. The rearrangement joins TRBV5-1 to TRBJ1-1; D remains unclear. The CDR3 sequence is 13 residues long. Trimming removed 0 bases from V and 1 base from J, with 4 bases in between. Germline CDR1 reads SGHRS; CDR2 reads YFSETQ.